This T cell receptor (beta chain) stems from a study of type 1 regulatory T cells. The CDR3 covers 14 residues. V dropped 3 bases and J dropped 3 bases, with 12 bases sitting between them. Germline CDR1 KGHSH, CDR2 LQKENI. Of note for this clonotype: Its antigen is undetermined.

A single record per CDR3 protein comes from TCRdb applying MiXCR to the reads. The sample lists 63,000 or so distinct CDR3 sequences, almost 50% occurring once. The source material was cultured non-Tr1 T cells, either the whole culture or a sorted T cell fraction (not recorded which). This chain joins TRBV18 and TRBJ2-7; D not certain. The clonotype originates from a human donor in good health. The CDR3 is CASSPYPSNYEQYF. CDR3 bases: TGTGCCAGCTCACCCTACCCGTCAAACTACGAGCAGTACTTC.